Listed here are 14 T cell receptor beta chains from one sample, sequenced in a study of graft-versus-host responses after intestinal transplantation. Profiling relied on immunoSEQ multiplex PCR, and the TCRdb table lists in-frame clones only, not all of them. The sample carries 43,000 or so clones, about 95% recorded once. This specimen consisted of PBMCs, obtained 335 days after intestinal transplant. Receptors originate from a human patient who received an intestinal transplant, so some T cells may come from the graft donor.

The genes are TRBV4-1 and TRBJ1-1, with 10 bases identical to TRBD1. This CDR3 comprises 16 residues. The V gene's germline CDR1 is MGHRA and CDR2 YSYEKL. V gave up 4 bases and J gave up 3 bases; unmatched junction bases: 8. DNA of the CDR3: TGCGCCAGCAGCCGGGGGGGGACAGGGGAGGACACTGAAGCTTTCTTT. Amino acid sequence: CASSRGGTGEDTEAFF.

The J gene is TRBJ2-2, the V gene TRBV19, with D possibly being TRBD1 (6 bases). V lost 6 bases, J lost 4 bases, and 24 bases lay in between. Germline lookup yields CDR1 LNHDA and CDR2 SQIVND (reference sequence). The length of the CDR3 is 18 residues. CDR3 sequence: CASSIILGGAVGTGELFF. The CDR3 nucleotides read TGTGCCAGTAGCATCATATTAGGGGGAGCTGTCGGCACCGGGGAGCTGTTTTTT.

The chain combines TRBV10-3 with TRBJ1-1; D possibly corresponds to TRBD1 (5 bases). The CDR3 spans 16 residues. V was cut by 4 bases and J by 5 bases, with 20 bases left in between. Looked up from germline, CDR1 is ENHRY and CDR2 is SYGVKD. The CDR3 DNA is TGTGCCATCAGTGGGACCAGGGACCGCTCAGTGACTGAAGCTTTCTTT. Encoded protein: CAISGTRDRSVTEAFF.

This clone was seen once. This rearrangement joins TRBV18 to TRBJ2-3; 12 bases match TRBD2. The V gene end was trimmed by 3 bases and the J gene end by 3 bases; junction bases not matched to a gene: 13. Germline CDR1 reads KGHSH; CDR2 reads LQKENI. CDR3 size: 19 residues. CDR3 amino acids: CASSPNRLAGVNLTDTQYF. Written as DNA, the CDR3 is TGTGCCAGCTCACCTAACCGACTAGCGGGAGTAAATTTGACAGATACGCAGTATTTT.

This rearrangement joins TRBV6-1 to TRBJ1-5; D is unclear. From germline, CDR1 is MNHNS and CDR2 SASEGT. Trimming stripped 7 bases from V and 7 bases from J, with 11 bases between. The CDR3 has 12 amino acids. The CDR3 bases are TGTGCCAGCAACTTGTTAAGGCAGCCCCAGCATTTT. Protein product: CASNLLRQPQHF.

In DNA, the CDR3 is TGTGCCAGCAGCAAAGCCAGGACAGGGATTTTTACGAGCTCCTACAATGAGCAGTTCTTC. Amino acid sequence: CASSKARTGIFTSSYNEQFF. The chain combines TRBV21-1 with TRBJ2-1; TRBD1, the D gene given by the table, was not confirmed from the DNA. TRBV21-1 is listed as a pseudogene. The CDR3 sequence is 20 residues long.

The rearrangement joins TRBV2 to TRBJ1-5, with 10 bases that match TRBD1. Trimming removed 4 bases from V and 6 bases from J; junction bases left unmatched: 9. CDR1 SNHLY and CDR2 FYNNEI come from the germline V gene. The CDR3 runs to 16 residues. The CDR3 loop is CASSGVAGQGGQPQHF. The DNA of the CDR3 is TGTGCCAGCAGTGGGGTAGCCGGACAGGGGGGTCAGCCCCAGCATTTT.

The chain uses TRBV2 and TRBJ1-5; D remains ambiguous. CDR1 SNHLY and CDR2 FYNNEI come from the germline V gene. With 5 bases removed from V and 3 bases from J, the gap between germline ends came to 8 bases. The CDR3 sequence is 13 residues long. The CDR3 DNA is TGTGCCAGCAGTCGGTCCTCCAATCAGCCCCAGCATTTT. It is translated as CASSRSSNQPQHF.

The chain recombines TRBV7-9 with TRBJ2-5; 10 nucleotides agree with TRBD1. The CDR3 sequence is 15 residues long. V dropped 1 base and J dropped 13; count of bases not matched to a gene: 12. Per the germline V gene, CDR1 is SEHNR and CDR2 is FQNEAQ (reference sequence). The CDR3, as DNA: TGTGCCAGCAGCTTAGTTACCGGGACAGGGGCCTCGCTGTACTTC. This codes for CASSLVTGTGASLYF.

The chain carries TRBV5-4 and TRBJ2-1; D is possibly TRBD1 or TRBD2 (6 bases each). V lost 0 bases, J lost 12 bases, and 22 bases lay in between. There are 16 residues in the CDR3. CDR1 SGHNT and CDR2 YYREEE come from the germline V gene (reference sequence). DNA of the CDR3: TGTGCCAGCAGCTTGGAACAGGGAGGCGGGAACGGAGGGCAGTTCTTC. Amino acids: CASSLEQGGGNGGQFF.

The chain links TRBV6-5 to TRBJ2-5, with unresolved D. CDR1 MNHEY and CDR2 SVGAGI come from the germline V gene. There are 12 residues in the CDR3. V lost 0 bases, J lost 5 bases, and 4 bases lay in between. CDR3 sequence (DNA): TGTGCCAGCAGTTACTCTAGGGAGACCCAGTACTTC. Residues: CASSYSRETQYF.

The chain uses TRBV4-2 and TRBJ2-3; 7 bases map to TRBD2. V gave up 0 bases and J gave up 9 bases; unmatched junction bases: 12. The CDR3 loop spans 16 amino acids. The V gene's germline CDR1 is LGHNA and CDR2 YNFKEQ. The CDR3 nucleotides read TGTGCCAGCAGCCAAGAATTGGCGGGAGCAGGGCCCACGCAGTATTTT. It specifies CASSQELAGAGPTQYF.

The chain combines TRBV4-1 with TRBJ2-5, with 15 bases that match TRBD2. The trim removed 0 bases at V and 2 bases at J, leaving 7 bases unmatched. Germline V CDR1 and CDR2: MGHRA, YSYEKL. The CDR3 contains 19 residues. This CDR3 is CASSQDGLAGGPGQETQYF. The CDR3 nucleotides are TGCGCCAGCAGCCAAGACGGACTAGCGGGAGGGCCGGGACAAGAGACCCAGTACTTC.

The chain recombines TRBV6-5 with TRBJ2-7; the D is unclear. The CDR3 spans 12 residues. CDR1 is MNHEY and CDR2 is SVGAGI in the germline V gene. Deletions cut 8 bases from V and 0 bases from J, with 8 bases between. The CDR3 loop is CASGLGSYEQYF. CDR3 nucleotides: TGTGCCAGCGGGTTAGGCTCCTACGAGCAGTACTTC.